The clone carrying this T cell receptor beta chain occurred a few times. What it binds is unknown. Molecules of cDNA were individually given unique molecular identifiers that were attached to them. TCRdb passed the 5' RACE reads through MiXCR, listing each CDR3 protein once. The profile shows around 82,000 distinct CDR3 sequences, around 12% of them singletons. This specimen belongs to a study of early T cells in non-severe SARS-CoV-2 infection. Study-wide results and limits: Sequences matched to VDJdb favored anti-spike CD8 responses, while private and CD4 specificities were missed.

CDR3 size: 16 residues. CDR1 and CDR2 (germline): ENHRY, SYGVKD. After removal of 2 bases from V and 5 bases from J, the junction contained 10 bases not matched to a gene. The chain recombines TRBV10-3 with TRBJ2-3; 7 bases agree with TRBD2. Sequenced: whole blood. The origin of this receptor is an adult who was a healthcare worker with PCR-confirmed SARS-CoV-2 infection or an uninfected control (not recorded which). This CDR3 is CAISEGEAGRGDTQYF. The CDR3 DNA reads TGTGCCATCAGTGAGGGGGAAGCGGGAAGAGGAGATACGCAGTATTTT.